Listed below are T cell receptor beta chains from one sample, sequenced in a study of sequential checkpoint blockade in melanoma. Sequenced by immunoSEQ multiplex PCR; TCRdb stores in-frame clones only, minus some. The table has about 27,000 clones, about 80% seen once. The sequencing here drew on CD8+ T cells sorted from blood (inferred from file names), taken from a patient given nivolumab and ipilimumab in sequence. The receptors stem from a human donor with melanoma. Both conserved end residues are part of each CDR3.

j_call | v_call | cdr3_aa
- | TRBV30 | CAWSVPREISYEQYF
TRBJ2-7 | TRBV5-5 | CASTLGGDTYEQYF
TRBJ2-5 | TRBV7-9 | CASIASGGETQYF
TRBJ2-7 | TRBV5-1 | CASSIVPHEQYF
TRBJ2-2 | TRBV7-9 | CASRYRVAGELFF
TRBJ2-7 | TRBV6-1 | CASSGLLMDSSGYEQYF
TRBJ2-7 | TRBV10-3 | CAISEHGLGGENYEQYF
TRBJ2-3 | TRBV29-1 | CSAEGSTDTQYF
TRBJ2-5 | TRBV7-2 | CASSLGQGMEQYF
TRBJ1-1 | TRBV29-1 | CSVEVEDSEAFF
TRBJ2-5 | TRBV9 | CASSARTDGEQETQYF
TRBJ2-3 | TRBV7-9 | CASSLVIQGYTDTQYF
TRBJ2-7 | TRBV5-5 | CASSLAPDSPTGF
TRBJ2-7 | TRBV28 | CASSFSGDSTEQYF
TRBJ1-1 | TRBV4-2 | CASSQEGGTGFEAFF